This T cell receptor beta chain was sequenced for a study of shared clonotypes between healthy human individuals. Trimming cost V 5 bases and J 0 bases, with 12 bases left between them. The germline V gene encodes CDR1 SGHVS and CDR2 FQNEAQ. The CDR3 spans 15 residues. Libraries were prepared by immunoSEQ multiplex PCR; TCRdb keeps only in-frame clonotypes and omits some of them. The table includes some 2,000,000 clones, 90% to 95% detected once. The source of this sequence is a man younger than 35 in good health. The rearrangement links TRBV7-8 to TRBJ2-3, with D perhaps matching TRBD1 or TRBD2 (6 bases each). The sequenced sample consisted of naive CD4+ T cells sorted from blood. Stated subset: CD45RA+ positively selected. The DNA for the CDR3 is TGTGCCAGCAGCCCCCCGGGGGCGAGCACAGATACGCAGTATTTT. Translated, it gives CASSPPGASTDTQYF.